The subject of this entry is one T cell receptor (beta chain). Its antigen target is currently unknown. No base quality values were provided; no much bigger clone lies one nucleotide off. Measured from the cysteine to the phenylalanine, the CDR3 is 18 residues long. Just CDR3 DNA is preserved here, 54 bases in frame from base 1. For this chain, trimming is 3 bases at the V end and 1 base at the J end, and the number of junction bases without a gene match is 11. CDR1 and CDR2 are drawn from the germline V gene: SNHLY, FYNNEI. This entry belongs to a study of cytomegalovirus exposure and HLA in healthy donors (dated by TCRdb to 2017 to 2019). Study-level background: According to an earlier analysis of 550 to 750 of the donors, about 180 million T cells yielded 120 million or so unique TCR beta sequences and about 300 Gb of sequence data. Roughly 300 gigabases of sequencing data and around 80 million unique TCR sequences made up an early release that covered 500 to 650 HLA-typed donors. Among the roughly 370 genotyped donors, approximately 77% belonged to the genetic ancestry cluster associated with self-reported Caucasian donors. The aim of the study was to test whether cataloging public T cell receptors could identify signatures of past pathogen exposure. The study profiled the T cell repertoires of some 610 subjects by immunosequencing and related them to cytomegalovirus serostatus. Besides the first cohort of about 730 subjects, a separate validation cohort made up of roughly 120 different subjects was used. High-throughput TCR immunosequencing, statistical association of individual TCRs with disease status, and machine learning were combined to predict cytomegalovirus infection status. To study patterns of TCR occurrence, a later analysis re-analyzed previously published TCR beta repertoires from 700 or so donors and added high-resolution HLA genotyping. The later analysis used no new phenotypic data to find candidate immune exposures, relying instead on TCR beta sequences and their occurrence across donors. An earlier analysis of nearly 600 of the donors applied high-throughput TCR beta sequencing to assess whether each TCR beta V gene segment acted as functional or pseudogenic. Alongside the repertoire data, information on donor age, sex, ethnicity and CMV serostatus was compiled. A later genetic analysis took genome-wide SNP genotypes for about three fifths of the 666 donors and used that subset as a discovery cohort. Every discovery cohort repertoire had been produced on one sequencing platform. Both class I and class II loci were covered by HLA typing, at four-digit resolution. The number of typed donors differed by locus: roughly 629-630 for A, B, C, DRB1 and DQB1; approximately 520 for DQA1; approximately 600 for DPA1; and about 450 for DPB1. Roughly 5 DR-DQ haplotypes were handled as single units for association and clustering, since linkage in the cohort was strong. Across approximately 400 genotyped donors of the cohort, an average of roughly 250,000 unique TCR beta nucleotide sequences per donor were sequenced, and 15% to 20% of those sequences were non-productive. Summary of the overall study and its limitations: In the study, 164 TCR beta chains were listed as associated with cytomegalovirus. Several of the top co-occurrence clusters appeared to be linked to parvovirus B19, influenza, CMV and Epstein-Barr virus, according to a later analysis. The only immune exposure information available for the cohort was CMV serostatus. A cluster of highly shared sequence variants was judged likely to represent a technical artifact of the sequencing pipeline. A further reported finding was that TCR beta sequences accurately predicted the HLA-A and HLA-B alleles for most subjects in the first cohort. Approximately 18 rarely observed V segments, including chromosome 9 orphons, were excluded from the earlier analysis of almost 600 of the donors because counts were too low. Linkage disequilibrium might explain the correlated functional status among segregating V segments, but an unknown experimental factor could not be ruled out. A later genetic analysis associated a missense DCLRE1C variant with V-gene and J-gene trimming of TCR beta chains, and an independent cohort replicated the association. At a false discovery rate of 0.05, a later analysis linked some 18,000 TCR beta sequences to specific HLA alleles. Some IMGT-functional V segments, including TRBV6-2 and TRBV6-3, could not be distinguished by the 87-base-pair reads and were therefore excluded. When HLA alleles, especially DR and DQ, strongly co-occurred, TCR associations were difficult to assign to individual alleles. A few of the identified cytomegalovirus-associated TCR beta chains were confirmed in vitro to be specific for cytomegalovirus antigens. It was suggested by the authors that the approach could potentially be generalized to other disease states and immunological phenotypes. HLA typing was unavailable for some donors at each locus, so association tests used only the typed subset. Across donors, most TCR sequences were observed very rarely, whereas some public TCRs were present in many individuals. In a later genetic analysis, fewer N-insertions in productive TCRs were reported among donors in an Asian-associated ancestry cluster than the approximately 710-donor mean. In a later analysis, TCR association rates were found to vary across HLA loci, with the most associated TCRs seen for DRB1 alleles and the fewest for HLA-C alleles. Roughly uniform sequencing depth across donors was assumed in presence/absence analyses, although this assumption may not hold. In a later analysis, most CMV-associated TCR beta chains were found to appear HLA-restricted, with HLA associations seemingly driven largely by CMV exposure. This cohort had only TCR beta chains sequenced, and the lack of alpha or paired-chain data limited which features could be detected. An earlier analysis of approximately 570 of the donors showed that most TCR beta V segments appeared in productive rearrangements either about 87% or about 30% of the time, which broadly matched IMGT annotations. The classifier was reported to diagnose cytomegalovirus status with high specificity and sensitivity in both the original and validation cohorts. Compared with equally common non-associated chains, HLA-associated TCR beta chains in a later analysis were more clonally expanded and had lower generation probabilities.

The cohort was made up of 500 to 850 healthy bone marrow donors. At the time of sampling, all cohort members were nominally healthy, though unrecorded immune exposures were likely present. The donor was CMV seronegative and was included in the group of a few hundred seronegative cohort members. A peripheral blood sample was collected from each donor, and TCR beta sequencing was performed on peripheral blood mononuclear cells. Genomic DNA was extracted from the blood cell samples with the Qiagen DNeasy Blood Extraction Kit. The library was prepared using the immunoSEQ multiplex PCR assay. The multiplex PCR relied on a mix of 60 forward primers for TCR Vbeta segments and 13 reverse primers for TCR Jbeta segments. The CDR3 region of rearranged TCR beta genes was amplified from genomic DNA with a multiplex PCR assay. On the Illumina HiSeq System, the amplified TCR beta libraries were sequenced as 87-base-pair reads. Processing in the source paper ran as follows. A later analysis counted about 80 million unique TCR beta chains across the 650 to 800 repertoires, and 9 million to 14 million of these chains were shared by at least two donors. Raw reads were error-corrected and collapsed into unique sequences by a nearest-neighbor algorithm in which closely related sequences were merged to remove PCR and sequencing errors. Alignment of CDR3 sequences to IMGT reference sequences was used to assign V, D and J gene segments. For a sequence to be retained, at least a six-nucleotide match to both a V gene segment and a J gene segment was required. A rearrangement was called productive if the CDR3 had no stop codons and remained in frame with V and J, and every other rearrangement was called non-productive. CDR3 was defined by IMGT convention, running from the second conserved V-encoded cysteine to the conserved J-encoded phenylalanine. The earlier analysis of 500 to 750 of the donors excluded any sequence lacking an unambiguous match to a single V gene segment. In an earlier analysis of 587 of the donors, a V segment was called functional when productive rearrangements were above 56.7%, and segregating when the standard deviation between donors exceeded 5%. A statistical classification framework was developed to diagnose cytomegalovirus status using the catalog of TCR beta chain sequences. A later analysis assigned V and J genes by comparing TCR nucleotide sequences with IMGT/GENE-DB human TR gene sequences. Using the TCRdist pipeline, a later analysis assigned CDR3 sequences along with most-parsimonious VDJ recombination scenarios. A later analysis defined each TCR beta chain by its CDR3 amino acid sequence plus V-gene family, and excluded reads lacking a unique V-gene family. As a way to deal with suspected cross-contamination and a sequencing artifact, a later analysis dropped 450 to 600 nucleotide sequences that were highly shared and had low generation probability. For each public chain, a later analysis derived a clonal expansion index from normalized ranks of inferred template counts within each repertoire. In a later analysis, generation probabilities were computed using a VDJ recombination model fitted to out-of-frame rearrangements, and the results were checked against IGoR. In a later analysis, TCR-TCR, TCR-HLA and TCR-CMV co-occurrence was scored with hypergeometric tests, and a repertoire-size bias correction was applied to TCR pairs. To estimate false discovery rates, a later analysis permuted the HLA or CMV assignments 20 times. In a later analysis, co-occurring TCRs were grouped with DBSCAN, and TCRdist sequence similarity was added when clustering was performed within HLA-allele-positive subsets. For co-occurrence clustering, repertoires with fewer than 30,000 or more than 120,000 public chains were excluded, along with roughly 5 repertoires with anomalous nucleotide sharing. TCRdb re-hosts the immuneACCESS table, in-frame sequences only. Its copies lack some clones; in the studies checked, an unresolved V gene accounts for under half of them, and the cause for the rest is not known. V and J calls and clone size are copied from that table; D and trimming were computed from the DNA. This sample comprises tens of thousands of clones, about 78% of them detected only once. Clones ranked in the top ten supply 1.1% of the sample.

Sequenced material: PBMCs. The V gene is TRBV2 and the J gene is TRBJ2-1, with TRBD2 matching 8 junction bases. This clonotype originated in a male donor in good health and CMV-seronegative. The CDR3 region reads CASSDGVAGLASYNEQFF. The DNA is TGTGCCAGCAGTGATGGGGTAGCGGGGCTAGCATCCTACAATGAGCAGTTCTTC.